The table lists the clone carrying this T cell receptor (beta chain) with a few counts. Its antigen is unidentified. The sample comes from a study of post-analysis software for immune sequencing data. About the research overall: Several disease courses (relapsing-remitting, secondary progressive and progressive-relapsing) of multiple sclerosis were included. Study findings and constraints: Roughly five TRBV segments were more frequent in patients than controls; TRBV5-6, TRBV5-1 and TRBV20-1 belonged to this group.

TCR beta libraries were prepared from cDNA with unique molecular identifiers. Each batch of roughly 1 to 10 million T cells produced roughly 0.5 million cDNA molecules. In TCRdb, the PCR reads were re-called with MiXCR into one record per CDR3 protein. Altogether some 500,000 distinct CDR3 sequences are present, roughly 45% being singletons, with the ten largest covering about an eighth. Losses at the gene ends were 4 bases for V and 2 bases for J; bases not matched to a gene: 4. Germline CDR1 and CDR2: ENHRY and SYGVKD. The CDR3 is 14 amino acids. The sequenced material came from blood. The origin of this receptor is a girl under 18 with multiple sclerosis. The V gene is TRBV10-3, the J gene TRBJ2-5; 7 bases align to TRBD1. Here the CDR3 reads CAISGAGGQETQYF. The CDR3 DNA sequence: TGTGCCATCAGTGGAGCAGGGGGACAAGAGACCCAGTACTTC.